The following is a T cell receptor (beta chain) sequence with its context. Per the study methods: The assay estimated nucleated cells by amplifying reference gene primers. Repertoires were generated with immunoSEQ multiplex PCR, while TCRdb's copy carries only in-frame clones and drops some. V, J and clone size are those of that table, while D and trimming were read from the DNA. The top ten hold about 15% of the sample, which has roughly 50,000 clones, 65% to 85% seen once. The V end lost 5 bases, the J end lost 3 bases, and 6 bases lay between the germline ends. The germline CDR1 and CDR2 sequences are SEHNR and FQNEAQ (reference sequence). The CDR3 spans 12 residues. The entry originates in a study of blood T cell repertoires in COVID-19. Study context: The samples span acute and convalescent COVID-19 from the United States, Italy and Spain. The cDNA or gDNA used as material had been derived from T cells, B-cell-depleted T cells, or PBMCs.

The specimen sequenced was peripheral blood. This sequence was found in a human donor with active or convalescent COVID-19. The donor label of this sample is uncertain. The chain carries TRBV7-9 and TRBJ2-3; D remains ambiguous. CDR3 bases: TGTGCCAGCAGCCAAACAACAGATACGCAGTATTTT. Translation: CASSQTTDTQYF.